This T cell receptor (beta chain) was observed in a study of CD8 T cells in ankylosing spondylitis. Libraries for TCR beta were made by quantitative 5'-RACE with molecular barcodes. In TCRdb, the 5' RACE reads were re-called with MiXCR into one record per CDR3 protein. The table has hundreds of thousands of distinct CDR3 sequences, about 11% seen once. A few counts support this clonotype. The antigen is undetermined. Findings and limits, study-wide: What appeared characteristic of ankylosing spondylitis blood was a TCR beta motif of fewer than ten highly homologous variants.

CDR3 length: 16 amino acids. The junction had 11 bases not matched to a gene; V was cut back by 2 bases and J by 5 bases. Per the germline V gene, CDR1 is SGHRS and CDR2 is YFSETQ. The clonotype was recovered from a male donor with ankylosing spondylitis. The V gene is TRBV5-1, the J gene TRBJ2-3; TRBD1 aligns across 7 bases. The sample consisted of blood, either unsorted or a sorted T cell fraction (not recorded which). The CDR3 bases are TGCGCCAGCAGCTTAAGGGGGCACCAAGGGGAAGATACGCAGTATTTT. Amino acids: CASSLRGHQGEDTQYF.